This paragraph reports one T cell receptor (beta chain). No antigen is known for it. CDR3 length equals 15 residues. Trimming left V 2 bases short and J 8 bases short, with 15 bases between. Germline CDR1 is LGHDT and CDR2 is YNNKEL (reference sequence). The data were obtained in a study of CD8 T cells in ankylosing spondylitis. Findings of the study overall: Reports say disease-linked clones showed up significantly more in matched ankylosing spondylitis synovial fluid. Earlier studies detected some motif variants in reactive arthritis synovial fluid and blood.

Making use of molecular barcodes, quantitative 5'-RACE generated TCR beta libraries. TCRdb ran MiXCR on the 5' RACE reads and lists one entry per CDR3 protein. The table shows about 260,000 distinct CDR3 sequences, with roughly 20% occurring only once. The source material was blood, either unsorted or a sorted T cell fraction (not recorded which). This sequence was found in a male donor with ankylosing spondylitis or in good health (not recorded which). V gene TRBV3-1 combines with J gene TRBJ1-4; D gene uncertain. The CDR3 DNA sequence: TGTGCCAGCAGCCAAAGGACTTCGGGAAGAGAAAAACTGTTTTTT. It is translated as CASSQRTSGREKLFF.